Listed below are T cell receptor beta chains from one sample, sequenced in a study of long-term antiretroviral therapy in people with HIV. Only in-frame clones appear in the TCRdb table, and some are missing; sequencing was by immunoSEQ multiplex PCR. The table lists about 32,000 clones, 94% of them singletons, with 3% to 4.5% in the top ten. This material consisted of unsorted PBMCs, taken 4.1 years after starting antiretroviral therapy. These receptors originate from a woman aged 50 to 60 with HIV. Each CDR3 is given with its conserved first and last residue. A D gene is named only where the DNA matches it firmly. Clone size is given for some rows only: seen once, a few or many times, or a class if the clone is expanded.

abundance	v_gene	d_gene	j_gene	CDR3aa	CDR3nt
-	TRBV28	-	TRBJ1-2	CASGGGGRHGYTF	TGTGCCAGCGGGGGCGGGGGGCGACATGGCTACACCTTC
-	TRBV19	-	TRBJ2-5	CASSIVGREETQYF	TGTGCCAGTAGTATAGTCGGCCGAGAAGAGACCCAGTACTTC
-	TRBV6-1	-	TRBJ1-3	CASRGGPGNTIYF	TGTGCCAGCAGAGGGGGACCGGGAAACACCATATATTTT
-	TRBV15	TRBD1	TRBJ1-2	CATSRDPTGEYGYTF	TGTGCCACCAGCAGAGACCCGACAGGGGAATATGGCTACACCTTC
-	TRBV5-4	-	TRBJ2-5	CASSAHQETQYF	TGTGCCAGCAGCGCCCACCAAGAGACCCAGTACTTC
-	TRBV7-2	TRBD2	TRBJ2-3	CASSPGLAGGFADTQYF	TGTGCCAGCAGCCCGGGACTAGCGGGGGGGTTCGCAGATACGCAGTATTTT
-	TRBV19	-	TRBJ2-7	CASSTGDGYYEQYF	TGTGCCAGTAGTACCGGGGACGGATACTACGAGCAGTACTTC
few	TRBV2	-	TRBJ1-1	CASKTTGNTEAFF	TGTGCCAGCAAGACGACAGGGAACACTGAAGCTTTCTTT
-	TRBV5-6	-	TRBJ1-5	CASSLGGRRSQPQHF	TGTGCCAGCAGCTTGGGGGGACGGCGCAGTCAGCCCCAGCATTTT
-	TRBV2	-	TRBJ2-6	CASSEALEGHLSGANVLTF	TGTGCCAGCAGTGAAGCGCTTGAAGGACACCTCTCTGGGGCCAACGTCCTGACTTTC
-	TRBV29-1	TRBD2	TRBJ2-7	CSVGRGGDEQYF	TGCAGCGTTGGGCGGGGGGGGGACGAGCAGTACTTC
-	TRBV7-3	TRBD2	TRBJ2-3	CASSPRTSGGMDTQYF	TGTGCCAGCAGCCCGAGGACTAGCGGGGGGATGGATACGCAGTATTTT
-	TRBV7-9	TRBD1	TRBJ2-7	CASSTEDRGSPYEQYF	TGTGCCAGCAGCACGGAGGACAGGGGATCACCCTACGAGCAGTACTTC
-	TRBV15	-	TRBJ1-5	CATSRDLGRDQPQHF	TGTGCCACCAGCAGAGATCTGGGCAGGGACCAGCCCCAGCATTTT
-	TRBV5-1	-	TRBJ1-1	CASSSGYQGRRTEAFF	TGCGCCAGCAGCTCGGGGTATCAGGGCAGAAGGACTGAAGCTTTCTTT
-	TRBV7-2	-	TRBJ2-7	CASSLEGVGFAEQYF	TGTGCCAGCAGCTTAGAGGGCGTCGGGTTCGCCGAGCAGTACTTC
-	TRBV7-3	-	TRBJ1-6	CASSLEAGYNSPLHF	TGTGCCAGCAGCTTAGAGGCAGGATACAATTCACCCCTCCACTTT
-	TRBV13	TRBD1	TRBJ2-5	CASSSRQGGEETQYF	TGTGCCAGCAGCTCCCGACAGGGTGGGGAAGAGACCCAGTACTTC
-	TRBV2	TRBD1	TRBJ1-2	CASSVTGGRLDYGYTF	TGTGCCAGCAGTGTTACAGGGGGCCGTCTGGACTATGGCTACACCTTC
-	TRBV9	-	TRBJ2-5	CASSPRTSTQETQYF	TGTGCCAGCAGCCCTAGGACAAGCACCCAAGAGACCCAGTACTTC
-	TRBV7-6	-	TRBJ1-6	CASSRIPSYNSPLHF	TGTGCCAGCAGCAGAATTCCCTCCTATAATTCACCCCTCCACTTT
-	TRBV6-5	TRBD1	TRBJ1-2	CASSPDRGTGYTF	TGTGCCAGCAGTCCAGACAGGGGGACGGGCTACACCTTC
-	TRBV2	-	TRBJ2-1	CASGGQDNEQFF	TGTGCCAGCGGCGGGCAGGACAATGAGCAGTTCTTC
-	TRBV5-1	TRBD1	TRBJ1-2	CASSNGQGRYGYTF	TGCGCCAGCAGCAACGGACAGGGGCGGTATGGCTACACCTTC
-	TRBV10-3	-	TRBJ1-1	CAISETDTEAFF	TGTGCCATCAGTGAGACGGACACAGAAGCTTTCTTT
-	TRBV28	TRBD1	TRBJ1-2	CASSPGGQGGDYGYTF	TGTGCCAGCAGTCCGGGCGGACAGGGCGGTGACTATGGCTACACCTTC
-	TRBV2	-	TRBJ1-4	CASSGGEGPNEKLFF	TGTGCCAGCAGCGGAGGCGAAGGGCCGAATGAAAAACTGTTTTTT
-	TRBV11-3	-	TRBJ2-5	CASSSRNAVTQYF	TGTGCCAGCAGCTCCAGAAATGCGGTGACCCAGTACTTC
-	TRBV2	TRBD1	TRBJ1-1	CASSEPSEDRAEAFF	TGTGCCAGCAGTGAGCCCTCTGAGGACAGGGCGGAAGCTTTCTTT
-	TRBV18	-	TRBJ1-1	CASSPLPSNTEAFF	TGTGCCAGCTCACCACTCCCCTCGAACACTGAAGCTTTCTTT
-	TRBV9	-	TRBJ2-3	CASSGQGTTSTDTQYF	TGTGCCAGCAGCGGACAGGGGACTACTAGCACAGATACGCAGTATTTT
-	TRBV14	-	TRBJ1-3	CASSPAGGNTIYF	TGTGCCAGCAGCCCGGCGGGGGGAAACACCATATATTTT
-	TRBV9	-	TRBJ2-1	CASSVVGQSNNEQFF	TGTGCCAGCAGCGTAGTAGGGCAGTCCAACAATGAGCAGTTCTTC
-	TRBV27	TRBD1	TRBJ1-6	CASSSAGTGSSPLHF	TGTGCCAGCAGTTCCGCCGGGACAGGGTCTTCACCCCTCCACTTT
-	TRBV4-2	-	TRBJ2-5	CASSHLGEDGTQYF	TGTGCCAGCAGCCATCTTGGGGAGGACGGGACCCAGTACTTC
-	TRBV7-3	-	TRBJ1-1	CASSLTFTTLNTEAFF	TGTGCCAGCAGCTTAACGTTTACAACTCTGAACACTGAAGCTTTCTTT
-	TRBV10-2	TRBD1	TRBJ2-5	CASRDRVGGETQYF	TGCGCCAGCAGGGACAGGGTAGGAGGAGAGACCCAGTACTTC
-	TRBV6-1	-	TRBJ2-7	CASRPTGFNEQYF	TGTGCCAGCAGGCCTACAGGGTTCAACGAGCAGTACTTC
-	TRBV6-4	TRBD1	TRBJ1-1	CASTPGTGGDGTEAFF	TGTGCCAGCACCCCCGGGACAGGGGGCGATGGTACTGAAGCTTTCTTT
-	TRBV6-5	TRBD2	TRBJ2-2	CASSYNRGGAGELFF	TGTGCCAGCAGTTACAACCGGGGGGGGGCCGGGGAGCTGTTTTTT
once	TRBV5-1	TRBD1	TRBJ2-4	CASSPGTGGIDIQYF	TGCGCCAGCAGCCCAGGGACAGGGGGGATTGACATTCAGTACTTC
once	TRBV5-1	-	TRBJ1-5	CASSWGGLGQPQHF	TGCGCCAGCAGCTGGGGAGGGTTGGGGCAGCCCCAGCATTTT